Following are 21 T cell receptor beta chains from one sample sequenced in a study of T cells in Graves' hyperthyroidism and ophthalmopathy. RNA transcripts yielded amplified TCR beta CDR3 regions. An initial round of RT-PCR targeting the TCR CDR3 relied on the HTBI primer set. TCRdb analysed the multiplex PCR reads with MiXCR anew, one entry per CDR3 protein. Of roughly 840,000 distinct CDR3 sequences detected, around 39% appear once; the ten largest clones hold 8% to 9%. The sequencing sample was made of blood. These receptors were collected from a man between 18 and 29 years old with Graves' hyperthyroidism.

This clonotype has at least ten counts. This sequence joins TRBV29-1 and TRBJ2-2; D not resolved. The CDR3 extends over 12 amino acids. The germline CDR1 and CDR2 sequences are SQVTM and ANQGSEA. The V and J ends lost 5 bases and 5 bases respectively, with 9 bases between them. The CDR3 bases are TGCAGCGTTTGGGTAGGGACCGGGGAGCTGTTTTTT. This translates into CSVWVGTGELFF.

This clonotype was observed at least ten times. The chain has TRBV7-9 and TRBJ1-1, with D possibly being TRBD1 (5 bases). The V end lost 5 bases, the J end lost 1 base, and 11 bases lay between the germline ends. The CDR3 consists of 14 residues. Germline V gene data show CDR1 as SEHNR and CDR2 as FQNEAQ (reference sequence). The CDR3 loop reads CASSKGDGNTEAFF. The CDR3 DNA is TGTGCCAGCAGCAAAGGGGACGGGAACACTGAAGCTTTCTTT.

This clonotype came up many times. The CDR3: CASRGSATGELFF. The CDR3, as DNA: TGTGCCAGCAGAGGGAGCGCCACCGGGGAGCTGTTTTTT. The chain combines TRBV2 with TRBJ2-2; possibly TRBD2 for D (5 bases). V lost 6 bases to trimming and J lost 4 bases, with 9 bases between them. The CDR3 runs to 13 residues. Germline values: CDR1 SNHLY, CDR2 FYNNEI.

This clonotype was found many times. The rearrangement links TRBV19 to TRBJ1-6; D gene unclear. The CDR3 consists of 16 residues. Germline CDR1 and CDR2: LNHDA and SQIVND (reference sequence). V lost 3 bases, J lost 3 bases, and 12 bases lay in between. CDR3 amino acids: CASSITAGRYNSPLHF. CDR3 in DNA: TGTGCCAGTAGTATTACGGCAGGACGCTATAATTCACCCCTCCACTTT.

The gene calls are TRBV7-2 and TRBJ1-4; 8 nucleotides agree with TRBD1. CDR1 is SGHTA and CDR2 is FQGNSA in the germline V gene. Trimming at V came to 4 bases and at J to 8 bases, leaving 12 bases not matched to a gene. This CDR3 spans 16 amino acids. The CDR3 spells CASSWGQATKGEKLFF. In DNA, the CDR3 is TGTGCCAGCAGCTGGGGACAGGCAACTAAGGGGGAAAAACTGTTTTTT.

The V call is TRBV5-5, the J call TRBJ2-7; D perhaps matches TRBD1 (5 bases). Germline V gives CDR1 SGHKS, CDR2 YYEKEE (reference sequence). V gave up 7 bases and J gave up 5 bases, with 16 bases separating them. This CDR3 has 13 residues. In DNA form, the CDR3 reads TGTGCCAGCCATATGGCAGGGAACGACGAGCAGTACTTC. This sequence encodes CASHMAGNDEQYF.

J is TRBJ2-5 and V is TRBV5-1; 13 positions agree with TRBD2. The germline V gene has CDR1 SGHRS and CDR2 YFSETQ. The V segment lost 2 bases and the J segment 5 bases; nucleotides outside the gene matches: 6. CDR3 length: 16 residues. The CDR3 loop reads CASSFTSGRGWETQYF. As DNA, the CDR3 is TGCGCCAGCAGCTTCACTAGCGGGAGGGGGTGGGAGACCCAGTACTTC.

In this sample, this clonotype turned up a few times. This chain uses TRBV2 with TRBJ1-6; TRBD1 might be the D (6 bases). The ends were cut back, 8 bases at V and 9 bases at J, with 17 bases in the middle. The germline CDR1 and CDR2 sequences are SNHLY and FYNNEI. The CDR3 is 14 residues long. CDR3 nucleotides: TGTGCCAGCTCACCTGCAAGGGACACTTCACCCCTCCACTTT. It encodes CASSPARDTSPLHF.

V and J are TRBV2 and TRBJ2-2; maybe TRBD2 (6 bases). The length of the CDR3 is 15 residues. Trimming took off 5 bases at V and 4 bases at J, with 14 bases between the two ends. In germline, CDR1 is SNHLY, CDR2 FYNNEI. This CDR3 is CASSYSGEVTGELFF. DNA for the CDR3: TGTGCCAGCAGTTACTCGGGGGAGGTCACCGGGGAGCTGTTTTTT. Full variable domain (missing parts from reference TRBV2 and TRBJ2-2): EPEVTQTPSHQVTQMGQEVILRCVPISNHLYFYWYRQILGQKVEFLVSFYNNEISEKSEIFDDQFSVERPDGSNFTLKIRSTKLEDSAMYFCASSYSGEVTGELFFGEGSRLTVL.

The chain carries TRBV2 and TRBJ1-1; no clear D. This CDR3 has 12 amino acids. The germline gives CDR1 SNHLY, CDR2 FYNNEI. Trimming cost V 6 bases and J 10 bases, with 15 bases left between them. In nucleotides, the CDR3 is TGTGCCAGCAGCCAAGATCTCCGGGGAGCTTTCTTT. This sequence encodes CASSQDLRGAFF.

The chain combines TRBV4-3 with TRBJ1-6, with 12 bases identical to TRBD1. The germline V gene encodes CDR1 LGHNA and CDR2 YSLEER. CDR3 length: 16 residues. The ends lost 0 bases at V and 11 bases at J; junction bases unmatched: 5. The CDR3: CASSQDRDRGLTPLHF. CDR3 in DNA: TGCGCCAGCAGCCAAGACCGGGACAGGGGGCTCACACCCCTCCACTTT.

The V and J genes are TRBV11-1 and TRBJ1-6; TRBD1 agrees at 7 bases. CDR3 length: 15 residues. J gave up 6 bases and V 5 bases, and 7 bases lay outside the gene matches. Germline V lookup: CDR1 SGHAT, CDR2 FQDESV (reference sequence). The CDR3 here is CASSLYGTANSPLHF. As DNA, the CDR3 is TGTGCCAGCAGCCTGTACGGGACAGCTAATTCACCCCTCCACTTT. Full variable domain (rest looked up from reference TRBV11-1 and TRBJ1-6): EAEVAQSPRYKITEKSQAVAFWCDPISGHATLYWYRQILGQGPELLVQFQDESVVDDSQLPKDRFSAERLKGVDSTLKIQPAELGDSAMYLCASSLYGTANSPLHFGNGTRLTVT.

This clonotype was seen at least ten times. The J gene is TRBJ2-5, the V gene TRBV7-8; 11 nucleotides agree with TRBD1. CDR3 length equals 13 residues. Germline lookup yields CDR1 SGHVS and CDR2 FQNEAQ. V gave up 8 bases and J gave up 4 bases; unmatched junction bases: 3. The CDR3 region is CASEDRGPETQYF. The CDR3 DNA reads TGTGCCAGCGAGGACAGGGGGCCAGAGACCCAGTACTTC.

This clonotype was counted ten times or more. This sequence joins TRBV19 and TRBJ1-3; D call uncertain. Looked up from germline, CDR1 is LNHDA and CDR2 is SQIVND (reference sequence). This CDR3 has 16 residues. Trimming cost V 8 bases and J 3 bases, with 20 bases left between them. CDR3 region: CASVTSPVFGGNTIYF. The CDR3, as DNA: TGTGCCAGTGTGACGAGCCCGGTGTTTGGTGGAAACACCATATATTTT.

This clonotype was recorded a few times. The junction and the germline gene differ at one end; a read error may be behind it. J is TRBJ2-5 and V is TRBV2, with D perhaps assigned TRBD1 or TRBD2 (5 bases each). CDR1 SNHLY and CDR2 FYNNEI come from the germline V gene. The length of the CDR3 is 11 residues. CDR3 region: CASSQTGTRHF. Here the CDR3 DNA reads TGTGCCAGCAGCCAAACCGGGACCCGGCACTTC.

The chain has TRBV10-3 and TRBJ2-2, with 8 bases lining up with TRBD1. CDR1 ENHRY and CDR2 SYGVKD come from the germline V gene. V gave up 5 bases and J gave up 1 base; unmatched junction bases: 3. The CDR3 has 15 amino acids. The CDR3 nucleotides read TGTGCCATCAGTTTCGGGACAGGGAACACCGGGGAGCTGTTTTTT. Amino acids: CAISFGTGNTGELFF.

The genes are TRBV24-1 and TRBJ1-2; D is possibly TRBD1 (5 bases). From germline, CDR1 is KGHDR and CDR2 SFDVKD. Trimming shortened V by 3 bases and J by 8 bases, and 9 bases separated the two germline ends. The CDR3 covers 12 residues. The CDR3 is CATSDPGQGYTF. Written as DNA, the CDR3 is TGTGCCACCAGTGATCCCGGACAAGGCTACACCTTC.

The chain has TRBV7-9 and TRBJ2-7; D might be TRBD1 (6 bases). The germline V and J ends were trimmed by 6 bases and 5 bases, with 11 bases remaining between them. The CDR3 is 12 residues long. CDR1 SEHNR and CDR2 FQNEAQ come from the germline V gene (reference sequence). The CDR3 protein is CASRSGVHEQYF. The DNA of the CDR3 is TGTGCCAGCAGGTCAGGGGTCCACGAGCAGTACTTC.

This clonotype appeared many times. This chain joins TRBV5-5 and TRBJ2-5; 13 positions agree with TRBD2. This CDR3 is built from 15 residues. Unmatched junction bases numbered 4, after V lost 6 bases and J lost 2 bases. Germline V gene sequence: CDR1 SGHKS, CDR2 YYEKEE (reference sequence). This CDR3 reads CASTVLAGGQETQYF. CDR3 sequence (DNA): TGTGCCAGCACCGTACTAGCGGGAGGGCAAGAGACCCAGTACTTC. Together with reference TRBV5-5 and TRBJ2-5, the CDR3 gives the full variable domain: DAGVTQSPTHLIKTRGQQVTLRCSPISGHKSVSWYQQVLGQGPQFIFQYYEKEERGRGNFPDRFSARQFPNYSSELNVNALLLGDSALYLCASTVLAGGQETQYFGPGTRLLVL.

The V gene is TRBV20-1, the J gene TRBJ2-7; D remains ambiguous. This CDR3 comprises 14 residues. The V end was cut by 1 base, the J end by 2 bases, with 12 bases between. Germline CDR1 reads DFQATT; CDR2 reads SNEGSKA (reference sequence). The CDR3 region is CSARAPLLTYEQYF. The CDR3 DNA reads as TGCAGTGCTAGAGCCCCTCTCCTAACCTACGAGCAGTACTTC.

V usage is TRBV6-5 and J usage is TRBJ1-2; 7 bases are a match to TRBD1. J was trimmed by 1 base and V by 8 bases; bases with no gene match: 10. There are 15 residues in the CDR3. From germline, CDR1 is MNHEY and CDR2 SVGAGI. CDR3: CASAEGQLFNYGYTF. The CDR3 DNA follows: TGTGCCAGCGCCGAGGGACAGCTTTTTAACTATGGCTACACCTTC.